Below are 31 T cell receptor beta chains sequenced from a single sample in a study of T cell responses to AZD1222 COVID-19 vaccine. The protocol was immunoSEQ multiplex PCR, while the TCRdb copy is restricted to in-frame clones and leaves out a portion. The sample contains 120,000 to 150,000 clones, 88% of which appear only once. The source material was peripheral blood, sampled on day 0 of AZD1222 vaccination. These receptors came from an adult in good health.

V usage is TRBV3-1 (or the pseudogene TRBV3-2) and J usage is TRBJ1-2, with 7 bases fitting TRBD1. V trimming: 8 bases; J trimming: 0 bases; junction bases outside the gene matches: 6. Germline-derived CDR1 and CDR2 are LGHDT and YNNKEL (reference sequence). CDR3 length equals 14 residues. The DNA for the CDR3 is TGTGCCAGCTTTCAGGGGGGGTCTAACTATGGCTACACCTTC. It translates to CASFQGGSNYGYTF.

This chain links TRBV28 with TRBJ1-6; D gene ambiguous. This CDR3 comprises 12 residues. Between the trimmed V and J ends, which lost 6 bases and 7 bases, there was a span of 7 bases. CDR1 is MDHEN, CDR2 SYDVKM, per germline. The CDR3 region is CASSIRNSPLHF. The CDR3 DNA sequence: TGTGCCAGCAGCATACGAAATTCACCCCTCCACTTT.

V is TRBV18 and J is TRBJ1-5; D remains ambiguous. Germline V lookup: CDR1 KGHSH, CDR2 LQKENI. V gave up 3 bases and J gave up 2 bases, with 5 bases separating them. The CDR3 is made up of 13 amino acids. Here the CDR3 reads CASSPQGNQPQHF. In DNA form, the CDR3 reads TGTGCCAGCTCACCGCAGGGCAATCAGCCCCAGCATTTT.

This clone was recorded at least ten times. This chain connects TRBV6-5 to TRBJ1-1; 7 bases align to TRBD1. This CDR3 contains 13 residues. CDR1 and CDR2 from the germline V gene are MNHEY and SVGAGI. Germline trimming cut 7 bases from V and 4 bases from J; bases unmatched to any gene: 6. CDR3 region: CASTKQGTTEAFF. As DNA, the CDR3 is TGTGCCAGCACCAAACAGGGGACCACTGAAGCTTTCTTT.

This chain connects TRBV5-1 to TRBJ1-1; unclear D gene. Trimming shortened V by 0 bases and J by 1 base, and 7 bases separated the two germline ends. In germline, CDR1 is SGHRS, CDR2 YFSETQ. This CDR3 contains 14 residues. CDR3 protein: CASSLGAGNTEAFF. In DNA form, the CDR3 reads TGCGCCAGCAGCTTGGGGGCAGGGAACACTGAAGCTTTCTTT.

The genes are TRBV27 and TRBJ1-1, with 7 bases that match TRBD1. With V trimmed by 5 bases and J by 4 bases, 10 bases remained unmatched. The V gene's germline CDR1 is MNHEY and CDR2 SMNVEV (reference sequence). The CDR3 is 15 residues long. As DNA, the CDR3 is TGTGCCAGCAGTAACGCCAGGGGGTTGGTCACTGAAGCTTTCTTT. Residues: CASSNARGLVTEAFF.

This clone was observed once. The chain employs TRBV9 and TRBJ1-1; 9 nucleotides agree with TRBD1. Looked up from germline, CDR1 is SGDLS and CDR2 is YYNGEE. With 4 bases clipped from V and 1 base from J, the junction kept 11 bases outside the gene matches. The CDR3 contains 17 residues. The DNA of the CDR3 is TGTGCCAGCAGCACCCTGCCGGGACAGGGCCAGAACACTGAAGCTTTCTTT. Residues: CASSTLPGQGQNTEAFF.

As concerns this clone: Other DNA sequences in this specimen translate into the identical CDR3. V and J are TRBV19 and TRBJ1-1; perhaps TRBD1 as D (5 bases). V was cut by 3 bases and J by 1 base, with 9 bases left in between. Germline CDR1 reads LNHDA; CDR2 reads SQIVND (reference sequence). This CDR3 spans 14 amino acids. The CDR3 loop is CASSISGGNTEAFF. The CDR3 nucleotides read TGTGCCAGTAGTATTTCGGGGGGGAACACTGAAGCTTTCTTT.

The chain uses TRBV12-5 and TRBJ1-1; D gene unclear. There are 14 residues in the CDR3. Germline CDR1 is LGHNT and CDR2 is FRNRAP. Between the trimmed V and J ends, which lost 7 bases and 1 base, there was a span of 13 bases. The CDR3 DNA reads TGTGCTAGTGCCACGGACCTAAGGAACACTGAAGCTTTCTTT. Protein product: CASATDLRNTEAFF.

The chain joins TRBV2 to TRBJ2-3, with a possible D match to TRBD1 (5 bases). This CDR3 region has 13 residues. Germline V lookup: CDR1 SNHLY, CDR2 FYNNEI. The V and J ends lost 7 bases and 3 bases respectively, with 11 bases between them. CDR3 protein: CASTRGRTDTQYF. CDR3 bases: TGTGCCAGCACTAGGGGCAGAACAGATACGCAGTATTTT.

This clone was counted between two and nine times. CDR3 protein: CASSVRRGGVEQFF. The CDR3 DNA is TGTGCCAGCAGCGTAAGGCGGGGGGGCGTTGAGCAGTTCTTC. The chain links TRBV9 to TRBJ2-1; 9 bases agree with TRBD2. The CDR3 covers 14 residues. Trimming at V came to 1 base and at J to 9 bases, leaving 5 bases not matched to a gene. Germline CDR1 reads SGDLS; CDR2 reads YYNGEE.

The chain has TRBV6-2 or TRBV6-3 and TRBJ2-5; D gene unclear. The V end lost 2 bases, the J end lost 1 base, and 2 bases lay between the germline ends. The germline V gene encodes CDR1 MNHEY and CDR2 SVGEGT. The CDR3 runs to 12 residues. The DNA of the CDR3 is TGTGCCAGCAGTTACCCCCAAGAGACCCAGTACTTC. Translation: CASSYPQETQYF.

The rearrangement links TRBV3-1 (or the pseudogene TRBV3-2) to TRBJ1-1; a weak D match, TRBD1 (6 bases). Germline V gives CDR1 LGHDT, CDR2 YNNKEL (reference sequence). The CDR3 has 15 amino acids. V was clipped by 3 bases and J by 0 bases, with 11 bases between them. DNA for the CDR3: TGTGCCAGCAGCCATGGGGGGACATTGAACACTGAAGCTTTCTTT. Amino acids: CASSHGGTLNTEAFF.

The chain is built from TRBV7-3 and TRBJ2-1; D gene unclear. Per the germline V gene, CDR1 is SGHTA and CDR2 is FQGTGA. This CDR3 is 13 amino acids long. V was clipped by 2 bases and J by 5 bases, with 7 bases between them. Here the CDR3 DNA reads TGTGCCAGCAGCTTATACAGAGACAATGAGCAGTTCTTC. Translated: CASSLYRDNEQFF.

V is TRBV2 and J is TRBJ2-7; no reliable D call. From germline, CDR1 is SNHLY and CDR2 FYNNEI. Trimming shortened V by 7 bases and J by 2 bases, and 9 bases separated the two germline ends. The CDR3 runs to 12 residues. DNA for the CDR3: TGTGCCAGCAAAGGTATTGCCTACGAGCAGTACTTC. The encoded protein is CASKGIAYEQYF.

J is TRBJ1-1 and V is TRBV27; D is unresolved. Germline CDR1 is MNHEY and CDR2 is SMNVEV (reference sequence). V lost 8 bases to trimming and J lost 10 bases, with 20 bases between them. The CDR3 has 13 residues. For the CDR3, the DNA is TGTGCCAGCCTAGCGGTCCCCGGGGAGCGAGCTTTCTTT. Translated: CASLAVPGERAFF.

This chain uses TRBV7-9 with TRBJ1-4, with TRBD1 as a possible D gene (5 bases). V was trimmed by 5 bases and J by 14 bases, leaving 21 bases between them. The germline V gene has CDR1 SEHNR and CDR2 FQNEAQ (reference sequence). The CDR3 is made up of 14 amino acids. The CDR3 spells CASSPQASPGKLFF. The CDR3 DNA sequence: TGTGCCAGCAGCCCACAGGCTTCACCGGGAAAGCTGTTTTTT. The full variable domain, rest sourced from reference TRBV7-9 and TRBJ1-4, is DTGVSQNPRHKITKRGQNVTFRCDPISEHNRLYWYRQTLGQGPEFLTYFQNEAQLEKSRLLSDRFSAERPKGSFSTLEIQRTEQGDSAMYLCASSPQASPGKLFFGSGTQLSVL.

This chain links TRBV2 with TRBJ1-5, with D hard to call. The CDR3 is 11 residues long. Germline CDR1 SNHLY, CDR2 FYNNEI. V lost 4 bases to trimming and J lost 12 bases, with 10 bases between them. The CDR3 loop reads CASSVSRVQHF. CDR3 DNA sequence: TGTGCCAGCAGTGTTAGCCGCGTCCAGCATTTT.

The rearrangement links TRBV6-5 to TRBJ2-7, with D perhaps matching TRBD1 (6 bases). The CDR3 sequence is 14 residues long. Germline CDR1 and CDR2: MNHEY and SVGAGI. The ends were cut back, 2 bases at V and 3 bases at J, with 11 bases in the middle. CDR3 nucleotides: TGTGCCAGCAGTTACGCCCAGGGGAACTACGAGCAGTACTTC. This translates into CASSYAQGNYEQYF.

The rearrangement links TRBV7-6 to TRBJ1-1, with D hard to call. The ends were cut back, 4 bases at V and 1 base at J, with 10 bases in the middle. Germline CDR1 and CDR2: SGHVS and FNYEAQ. The CDR3 spans 14 residues. The CDR3 DNA reads as TGTGCCAGCAGCTCCTCAATGAAGAACACTGAAGCTTTCTTT. It is translated as CASSSSMKNTEAFF.

The chain uses TRBV19 and TRBJ1-5; D is possibly TRBD1 (5 bases). The CDR3 has 17 amino acids. Trimming stripped 7 bases from V and 0 bases from J, with 19 bases between. Germline loops: CDR1 LNHDA, CDR2 SQIVND (reference sequence). This CDR3 is CASTKVGAYYSNQPQHF. In nucleotides, the CDR3 is TGTGCCAGTACCAAAGTCGGGGCCTATTATAGCAATCAGCCCCAGCATTTT. Full variable domain (outside the CDR3, taken from reference TRBV19 and TRBJ1-5): DGGITQSPKYLFRKEGQNVTLSCEQNLNHDAMYWYRQDPGQGLRLIYYSQIVNDFQKGDIAEGYSVSREKKESFPLTVTSAQKNPTAFYLCASTKVGAYYSNQPQHFGDGTRLSIL.

V is TRBV18 and J is TRBJ1-1, with D unresolved. Germline CDR1 reads KGHSH; CDR2 reads LQKENI. V was clipped by 2 bases and J by 3 bases, with 7 bases between them. This CDR3 is 13 amino acids long. CDR3 DNA: TGTGCCAGCTCACCAGGGTCTGACACTGAAGCTTTCTTT. This sequence encodes CASSPGSDTEAFF.

The genes are TRBV7-6 and TRBJ2-1; no clear D. V lost 5 bases and J lost 4, with 18 bases in between. Germline-derived CDR1 and CDR2 are SGHVS and FNYEAQ. This CDR3 region has 16 residues. The CDR3 DNA is TGTGCCAGCAGCACCCGGTTTCGCCGGCCTTACAATGAGCAGTTCTTC. Its translation is CASSTRFRRPYNEQFF.

The chain recombines TRBV7-3 with TRBJ2-7; possibly TRBD2 for D (5 bases). V lost 1 base and J 3 bases, leaving 13 bases between the germline ends. There are 15 residues in the CDR3. Germline V CDR1 and CDR2: SGHTA, FQGTGA. The CDR3 is CASSLSLAGYYEQYF. The CDR3 DNA is TGTGCCAGCAGCTTAAGTCTAGCCGGGTACTACGAGCAGTACTTC.

The chain recombines TRBV3-1 (or the pseudogene TRBV3-2) with TRBJ2-7; D gene unclear. V was clipped by 5 bases and J by 3 bases, with 11 bases between them. Per germline, CDR1 LGHDT and CDR2 YNNKEL (reference sequence). The CDR3 has 13 residues. The CDR3 loop reads CASSGRGYYEQYF. The CDR3 nucleotides read TGTGCCAGCAGCGGACGCGGATACTACGAGCAGTACTTC.

V and J are TRBV30 and TRBJ2-7; a possible D gene is TRBD1 (6 bases). The CDR3 is 13 residues long. Trimming cost V 0 bases and J 6 bases, with 12 bases left between them. Germline lookup yields CDR1 GTSNPN and CDR2 SVGIG (reference sequence). The CDR3 loop is CAWSVLGAFEQYF. In nucleotides, the CDR3 is TGTGCCTGGAGTGTGTTGGGGGCGTTCGAGCAGTACTTC.

This chain joins TRBV12-3 or TRBV12-4 and TRBJ2-7, with 7 bases identical to TRBD1. After removal of 3 bases from V and 4 bases from J, the junction contained 3 bases not matched to a gene. The CDR3 spans 13 residues. The CDR3 spells CASSFTGAYEQYF. For the CDR3, the DNA is TGTGCCAGCAGTTTCACAGGGGCATACGAGCAGTACTTC.

V is TRBV7-2 and J is TRBJ2-7; TRBD1 matches at 8 bases. V lost 6 bases, J lost 5 bases, and 6 bases stayed unmatched. The CDR3 runs to 13 residues. CDR1 and CDR2 from the germline V gene are SGHTA and FQGNSA. This CDR3 reads CASRPPDRDEQYF. The CDR3 DNA reads TGTGCCAGCAGACCTCCGGACAGGGACGAGCAGTACTTC.

The rearrangement uses TRBV4-1 and TRBJ2-7; 10 bases line up with TRBD2. The CDR3 sequence is 18 residues long. Germline loops: CDR1 MGHRA, CDR2 YSYEKL. The J segment lost 4 bases and the V segment lost 0 bases, leaving 12 bases of the junction unmatched. The CDR3 coding sequence is TGCGCCAGCAGCCAAGAAGGCGTTAAGCGGGGGGGCACGTACGAGCAGTACTTC. The encoded protein is CASSQEGVKRGGTYEQYF.

The genes are TRBV12-3 or TRBV12-4 and TRBJ1-6; D gene uncertain. There are 13 residues in the CDR3. V was clipped by 6 bases and J by 10 bases, with 13 bases between them. The CDR3 DNA sequence: TGTGCCAGCAGCCGGCTCCTAGGCTCACCCCTCCACTTT. As protein: CASSRLLGSPLHF.

The chain is built from TRBV28 and TRBJ2-3, with 11 nucleotides matching TRBD1. CDR3 length equals 17 residues. The V segment lost 2 bases and the J segment 4 bases; nucleotides outside the gene matches: 8. CDR1 is MDHEN and CDR2 is SYDVKM in the germline V gene. The CDR3 loop reads CASSLPRTGGLADTQYF. The CDR3 DNA follows: TGTGCCAGCAGTTTACCCCGGACAGGGGGCTTGGCAGATACGCAGTATTTT.